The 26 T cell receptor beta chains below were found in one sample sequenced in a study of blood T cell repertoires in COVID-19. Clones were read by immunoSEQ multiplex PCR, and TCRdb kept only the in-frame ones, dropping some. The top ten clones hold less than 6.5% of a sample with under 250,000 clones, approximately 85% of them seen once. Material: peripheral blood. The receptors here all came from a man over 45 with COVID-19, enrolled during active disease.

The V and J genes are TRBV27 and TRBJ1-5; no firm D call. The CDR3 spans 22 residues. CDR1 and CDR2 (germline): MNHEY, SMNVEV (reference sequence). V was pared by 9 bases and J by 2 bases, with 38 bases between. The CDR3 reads CARRSVNGIPLVGSSGNQPQHF. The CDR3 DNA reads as TGTGCCAGGCGCTCTGTCAATGGAATCCCTCTCGTCGGGAGTTCGGGCAATCAGCCCCAGCATTTT.

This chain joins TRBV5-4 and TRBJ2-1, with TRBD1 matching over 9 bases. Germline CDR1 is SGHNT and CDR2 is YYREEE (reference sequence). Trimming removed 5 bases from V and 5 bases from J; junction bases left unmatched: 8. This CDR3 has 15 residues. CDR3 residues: CASRSWDREHNEQFF. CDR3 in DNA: TGTGCCAGCAGGTCATGGGACAGGGAACACAATGAGCAGTTCTTC.

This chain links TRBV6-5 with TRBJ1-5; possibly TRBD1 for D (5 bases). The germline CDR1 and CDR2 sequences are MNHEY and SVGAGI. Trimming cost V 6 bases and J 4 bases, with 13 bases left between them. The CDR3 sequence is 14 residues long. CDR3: CASRLGQANQPQHF. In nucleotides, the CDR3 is TGTGCCAGCAGGTTGGGGCAGGCTAATCAGCCCCAGCATTTT.

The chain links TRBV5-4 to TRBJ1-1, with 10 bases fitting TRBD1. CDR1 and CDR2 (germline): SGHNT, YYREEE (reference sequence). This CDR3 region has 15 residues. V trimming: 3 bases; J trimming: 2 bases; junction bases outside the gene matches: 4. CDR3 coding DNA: TGTGCCAGCAGCTCACCGACAGGGGGCAACACTGAAGCTTTCTTT. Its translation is CASSSPTGGNTEAFF.

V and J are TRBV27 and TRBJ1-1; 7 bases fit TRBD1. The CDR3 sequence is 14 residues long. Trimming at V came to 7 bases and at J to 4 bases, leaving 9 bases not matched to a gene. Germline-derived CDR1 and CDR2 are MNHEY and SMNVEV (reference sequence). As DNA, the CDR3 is TGTGCCAGCATCTTGACAGGGAAGGGCACTGAAGCTTTCTTT. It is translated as CASILTGKGTEAFF.

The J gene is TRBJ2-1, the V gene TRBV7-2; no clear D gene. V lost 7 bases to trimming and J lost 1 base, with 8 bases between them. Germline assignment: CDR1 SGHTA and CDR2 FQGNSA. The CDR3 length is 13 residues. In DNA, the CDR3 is TGTGCCAGCATCTACGCTTCCTACAATGAGCAGTTCTTC. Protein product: CASIYASYNEQFF.

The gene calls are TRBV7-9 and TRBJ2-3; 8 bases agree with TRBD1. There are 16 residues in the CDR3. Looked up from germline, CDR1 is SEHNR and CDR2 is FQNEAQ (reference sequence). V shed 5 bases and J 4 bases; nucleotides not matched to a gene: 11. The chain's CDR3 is CASSQLEDRASDTQYF. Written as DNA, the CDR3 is TGTGCCAGCAGCCAGCTCGAGGACAGGGCATCAGATACGCAGTATTTT.

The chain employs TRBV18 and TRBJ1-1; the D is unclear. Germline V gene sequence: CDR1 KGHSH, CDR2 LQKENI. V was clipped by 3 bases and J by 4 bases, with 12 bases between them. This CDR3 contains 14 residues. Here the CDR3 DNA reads TGTGCCAGCTCACCGGGCCGGGCGGGCACTGAAGCTTTCTTT. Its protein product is CASSPGRAGTEAFF.

CDR3 DNA sequence: TGTGCCAGCAGTGTGTTACTAGCGGGGACCGGGGAGCTGTTTTTT. It specifies CASSVLLAGTGELFF. This chain connects TRBV6-4 to TRBJ2-2; 10 bases line up with TRBD2. This CDR3 has 15 residues. CDR1 and CDR2 from the germline V gene are MRHNA and SNTAGT. J lost 5 bases, V lost 4 bases, and 4 bases had no gene match.

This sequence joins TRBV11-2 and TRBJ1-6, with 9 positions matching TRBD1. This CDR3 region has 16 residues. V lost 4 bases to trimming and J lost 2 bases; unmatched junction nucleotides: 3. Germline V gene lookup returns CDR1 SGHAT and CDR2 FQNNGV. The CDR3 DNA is TGTGCCAGCAGCTCCGGACAGGGGACCTATAATTCACCCCTCCACTTT. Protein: CASSSGQGTYNSPLHF.

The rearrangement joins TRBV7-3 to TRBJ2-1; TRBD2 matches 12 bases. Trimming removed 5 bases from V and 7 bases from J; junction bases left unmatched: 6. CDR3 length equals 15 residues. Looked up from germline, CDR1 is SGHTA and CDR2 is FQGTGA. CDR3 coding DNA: TGTGCCAGCAGCCTAGCGGGGGGGTCCCTAAATGAGCAGTTCTTC. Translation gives CASSLAGGSLNEQFF.

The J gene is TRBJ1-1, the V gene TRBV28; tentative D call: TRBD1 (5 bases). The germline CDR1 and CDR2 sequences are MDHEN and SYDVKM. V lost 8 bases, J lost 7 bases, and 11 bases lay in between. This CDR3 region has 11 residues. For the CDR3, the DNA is TGTGCCAGCGGCTCGGGACTTGAAGCTTTCTTT. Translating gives CASGSGLEAFF.

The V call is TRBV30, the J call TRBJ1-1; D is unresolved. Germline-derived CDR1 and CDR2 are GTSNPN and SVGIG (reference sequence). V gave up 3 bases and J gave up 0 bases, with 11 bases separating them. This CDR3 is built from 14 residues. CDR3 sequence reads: CAWSWGGMNTEAFF. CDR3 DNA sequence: TGTGCCTGGAGCTGGGGAGGAATGAACACTGAAGCTTTCTTT. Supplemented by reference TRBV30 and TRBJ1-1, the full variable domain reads SQTIHQWPATLVQPVGSPLSLECTVEGTSNPNLYWYRQAAGRGLQLLFYSVGIGQISSEVPQNLSASRPQDRQFILSSKKLLLSDSGFYLCAWSWGGMNTEAFFGQGTRLTVV.

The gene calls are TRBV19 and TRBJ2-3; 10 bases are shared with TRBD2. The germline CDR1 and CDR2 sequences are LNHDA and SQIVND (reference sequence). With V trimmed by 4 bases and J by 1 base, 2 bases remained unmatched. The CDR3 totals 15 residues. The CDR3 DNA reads TGTGCCAGTAGTACCGGACTAGCGGGCACAGATACGCAGTATTTT. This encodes CASSTGLAGTDTQYF.

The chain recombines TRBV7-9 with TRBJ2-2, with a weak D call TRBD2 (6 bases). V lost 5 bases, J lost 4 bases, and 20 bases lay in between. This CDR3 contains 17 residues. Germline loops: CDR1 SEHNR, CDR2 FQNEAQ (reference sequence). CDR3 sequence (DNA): TGTGCCAGCAGCCCCCATCCACTAGCTCTGAGCACCGGGGAGCTGTTTTTT. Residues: CASSPHPLALSTGELFF. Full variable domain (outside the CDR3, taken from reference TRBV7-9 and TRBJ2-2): DTGVSQNPRHKITKRGQNVTFRCDPISEHNRLYWYRQTLGQGPEFLTYFQNEAQLEKSRLLSDRFSAERPKGSFSTLEIQRTEQGDSAMYLCASSPHPLALSTGELFFGEGSRLTVL.

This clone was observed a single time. CDR3 coding DNA: TGCAGCGTTGGGGGGGACAGCCTTGCCCAGTACTTC. It codes for CSVGGDSLAQYF. The J gene is TRBJ2-5, the V gene TRBV29-1; D might be TRBD1 (7 bases). Germline loops: CDR1 SQVTM, CDR2 ANQGSEA. Trimming shortened V by 4 bases and J by 9 bases, and 15 bases separated the two germline ends. The CDR3 has 12 amino acids.

The CDR3 region has the DNA TGTGCCAGCAGCTTAGGGGTTAGCGGGGCCGTAGGGACCCAGTACTTC. Its protein product is CASSLGVSGAVGTQYF. This chain uses TRBV7-2 with TRBJ2-5; 8 bases fit TRBD2. V was pared by 1 base and J by 7 bases, with 11 bases of the junction left unmatched. Germline loops: CDR1 SGHTA, CDR2 FQGNSA. The CDR3 covers 16 residues.

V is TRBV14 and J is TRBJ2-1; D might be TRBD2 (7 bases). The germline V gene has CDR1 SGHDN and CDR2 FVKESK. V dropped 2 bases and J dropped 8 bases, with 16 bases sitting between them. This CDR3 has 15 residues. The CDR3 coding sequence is TGTGCCAGCAGCCAATGGGGGGGCCTTAACGATGAGCAGTTCTTC. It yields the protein CASSQWGGLNDEQFF. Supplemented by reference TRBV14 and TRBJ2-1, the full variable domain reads EAGVTQFPSHSVIEKGQTVTLRCDPISGHDNLYWYRRVMGKEIKFLLHFVKESKQDESGMPNNRFLAERTGGTYSTLKVQPAELEDSGVYFCASSQWGGLNDEQFFGPGTRLTVL.

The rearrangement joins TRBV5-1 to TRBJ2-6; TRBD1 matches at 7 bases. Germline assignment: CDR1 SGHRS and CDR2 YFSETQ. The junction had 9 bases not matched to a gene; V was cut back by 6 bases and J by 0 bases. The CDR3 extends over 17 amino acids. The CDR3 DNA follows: TGCGCCAGCAACACAGGGGTGATCCCCTCTGGGGCCAACGTCCTGACTTTC. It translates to CASNTGVIPSGANVLTF.

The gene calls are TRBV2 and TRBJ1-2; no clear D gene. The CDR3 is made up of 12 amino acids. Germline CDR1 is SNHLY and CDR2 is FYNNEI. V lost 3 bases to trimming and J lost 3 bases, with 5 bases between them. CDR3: CASSDQDYGYTF. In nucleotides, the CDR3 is TGTGCCAGCAGTGATCAGGACTATGGCTACACCTTC.

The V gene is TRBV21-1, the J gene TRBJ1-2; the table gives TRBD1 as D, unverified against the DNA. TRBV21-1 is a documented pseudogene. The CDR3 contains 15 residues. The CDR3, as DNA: TGTGCCAGCAGCCCTCTGGACAGGGGATCTTATGGCTACACCTTC. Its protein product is CASSPLDRGSYGYTF.

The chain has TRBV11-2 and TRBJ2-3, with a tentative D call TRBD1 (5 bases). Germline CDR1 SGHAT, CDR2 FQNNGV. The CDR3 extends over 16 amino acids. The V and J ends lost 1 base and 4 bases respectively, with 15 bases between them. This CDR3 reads CASSLGGHWGADTQYF. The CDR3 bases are TGTGCCAGCAGCTTAGGGGGTCATTGGGGCGCAGATACGCAGTATTTT.

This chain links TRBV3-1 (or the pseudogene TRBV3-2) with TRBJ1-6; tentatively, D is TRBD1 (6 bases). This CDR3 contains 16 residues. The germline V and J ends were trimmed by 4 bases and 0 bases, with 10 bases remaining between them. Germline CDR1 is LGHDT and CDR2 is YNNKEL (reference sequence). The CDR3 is CASSRQQGSYNSPLHF. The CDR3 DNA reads TGTGCCAGCAGCCGCCAACAGGGCTCCTATAATTCACCCCTCCACTTT.

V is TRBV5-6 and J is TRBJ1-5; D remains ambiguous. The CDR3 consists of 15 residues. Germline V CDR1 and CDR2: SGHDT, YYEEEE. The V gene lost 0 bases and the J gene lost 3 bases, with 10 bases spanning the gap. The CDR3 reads CASSLGWEINQPQHF. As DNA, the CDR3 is TGTGCCAGCAGCTTGGGGTGGGAGATCAATCAGCCCCAGCATTTT.

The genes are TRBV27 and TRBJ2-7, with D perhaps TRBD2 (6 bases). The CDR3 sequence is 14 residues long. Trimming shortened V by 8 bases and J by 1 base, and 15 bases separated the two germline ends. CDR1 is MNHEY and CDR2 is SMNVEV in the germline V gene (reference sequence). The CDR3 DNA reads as TGTGCCAGCGCACCCGTGGGGGGTTCCTACGAGCAGTACTTC. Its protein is CASAPVGGSYEQYF.

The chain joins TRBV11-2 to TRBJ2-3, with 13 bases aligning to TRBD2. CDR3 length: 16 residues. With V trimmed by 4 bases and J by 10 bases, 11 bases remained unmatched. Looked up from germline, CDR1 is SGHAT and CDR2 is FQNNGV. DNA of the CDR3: TGTGCCAGCAGCTCCCGAGGGACTAGCGGGGACCTGGCGCAGTATTTT. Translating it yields CASSSRGTSGDLAQYF.